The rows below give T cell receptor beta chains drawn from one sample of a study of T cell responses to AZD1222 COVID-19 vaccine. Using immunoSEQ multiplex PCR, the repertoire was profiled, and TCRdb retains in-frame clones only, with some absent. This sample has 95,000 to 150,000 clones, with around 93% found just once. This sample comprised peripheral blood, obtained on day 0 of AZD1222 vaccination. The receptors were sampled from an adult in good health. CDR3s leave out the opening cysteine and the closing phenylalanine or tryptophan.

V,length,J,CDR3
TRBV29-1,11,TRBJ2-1,SVSPFGENEQF
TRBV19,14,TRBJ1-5,ASSIFQGGDPQPQH
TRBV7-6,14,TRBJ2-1,ASSQGPGISVNEQF
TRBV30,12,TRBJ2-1,AWSPGLAGYEQF
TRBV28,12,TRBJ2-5,ASTQGEYQETQY
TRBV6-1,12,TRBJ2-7,ASSEGSDGYEQY
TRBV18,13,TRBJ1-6,ASSPRPQGYSPLH
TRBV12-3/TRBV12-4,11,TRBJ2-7,ASSGAWGLEQY
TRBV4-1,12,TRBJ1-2,ASSPGFTTEGYT
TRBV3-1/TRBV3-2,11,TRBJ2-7,ASSQTGGREQY
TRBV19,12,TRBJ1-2,ASSYMDRGPGYT
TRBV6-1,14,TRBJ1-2,ASSEPIGRGTYGYT
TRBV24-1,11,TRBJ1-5,ATSDVGNQPQH
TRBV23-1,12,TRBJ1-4,ASSLGGSHEKLF
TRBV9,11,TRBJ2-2,ASSVLGTGELF
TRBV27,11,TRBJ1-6,ASRGLLNSPLH
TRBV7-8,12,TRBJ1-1,ASSMTGGNTEAF
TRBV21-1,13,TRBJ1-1,ASSKLDSMYTEAF
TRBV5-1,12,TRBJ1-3,ASSLTGPGNTIY
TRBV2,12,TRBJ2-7,ASSGTGVLYEQY
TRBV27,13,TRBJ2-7,ASSLTASLTYEQY
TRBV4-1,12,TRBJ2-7,ASSRYAGGDEQY
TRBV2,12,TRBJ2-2,ASRGSHRAGELF
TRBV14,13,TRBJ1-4,ASSQGRGWSEKLF
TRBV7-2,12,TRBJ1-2,ASSLVSWDDGYT
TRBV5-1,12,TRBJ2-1,ASSSGTSKDEQF
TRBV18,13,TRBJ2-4,ASSPVTGDKNIQY
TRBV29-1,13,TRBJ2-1,SVGTGTASYNEQF
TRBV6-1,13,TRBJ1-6,ASSEVAGLNSPLH
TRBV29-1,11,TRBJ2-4,SVELVGGDIQY
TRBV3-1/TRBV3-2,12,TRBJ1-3,ASSQSFSGNTIY
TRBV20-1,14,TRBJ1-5,SASPSGGRDNQPQH
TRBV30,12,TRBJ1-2,AWNAVGLIYGYT
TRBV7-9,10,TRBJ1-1,ASGNRNTEAF
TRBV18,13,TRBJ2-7,ASSLLAGSLGEQY
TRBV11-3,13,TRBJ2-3,ASAGGGGPSIVLY
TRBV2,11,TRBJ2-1,ASREGVSGRRF
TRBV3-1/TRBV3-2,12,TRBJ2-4,ASSLGGEGNIQY
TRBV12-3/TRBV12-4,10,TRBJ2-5,ASSFLMETQY
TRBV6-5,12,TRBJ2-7,ASRVRDGPYEQY